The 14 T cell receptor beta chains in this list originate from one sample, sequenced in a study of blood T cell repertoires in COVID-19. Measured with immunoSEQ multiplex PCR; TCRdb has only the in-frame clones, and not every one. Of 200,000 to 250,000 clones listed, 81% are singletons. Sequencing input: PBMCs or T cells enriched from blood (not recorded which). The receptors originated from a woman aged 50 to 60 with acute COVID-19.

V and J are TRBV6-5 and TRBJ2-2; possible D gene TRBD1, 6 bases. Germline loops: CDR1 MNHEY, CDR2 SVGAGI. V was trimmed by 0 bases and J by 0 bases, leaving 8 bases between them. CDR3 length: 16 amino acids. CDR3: CASSYSHRANTGELFF. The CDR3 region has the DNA TGTGCCAGCAGTTACTCGCACAGGGCGAACACCGGGGAGCTGTTTTTT.

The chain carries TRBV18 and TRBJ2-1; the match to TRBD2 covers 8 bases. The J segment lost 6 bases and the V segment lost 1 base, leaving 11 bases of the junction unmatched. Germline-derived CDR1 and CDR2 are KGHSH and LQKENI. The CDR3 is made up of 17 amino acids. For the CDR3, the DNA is TGTGCCAGCTCACCACTCGGGAGCGGGAGCCCATTCAATGAGCAGTTCTTC. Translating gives CASSPLGSGSPFNEQFF.

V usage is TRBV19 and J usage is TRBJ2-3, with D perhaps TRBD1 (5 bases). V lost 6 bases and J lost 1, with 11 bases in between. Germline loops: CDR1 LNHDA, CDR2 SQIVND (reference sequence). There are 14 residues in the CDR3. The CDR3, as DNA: TGTGCCAGTAGCCTGACAGTGGGCACAGATACGCAGTATTTT. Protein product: CASSLTVGTDTQYF.

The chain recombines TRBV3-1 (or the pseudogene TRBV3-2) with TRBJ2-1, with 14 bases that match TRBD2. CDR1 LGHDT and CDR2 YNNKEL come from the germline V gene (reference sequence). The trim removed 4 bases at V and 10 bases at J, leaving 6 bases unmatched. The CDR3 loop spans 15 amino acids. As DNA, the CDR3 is TGTGCCAGCAGCCCGGGACTAGCGGGAGTCCAGGAGCAGTTCTTC. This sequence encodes CASSPGLAGVQEQFF.

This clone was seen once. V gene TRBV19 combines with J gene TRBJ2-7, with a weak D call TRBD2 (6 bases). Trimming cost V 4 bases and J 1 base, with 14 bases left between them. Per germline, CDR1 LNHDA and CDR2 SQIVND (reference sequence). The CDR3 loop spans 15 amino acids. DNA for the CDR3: TGTGCCAGTAGTACGGCGGGAAGGCCTTCCTACGAGCAGTACTTC. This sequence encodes CASSTAGRPSYEQYF.

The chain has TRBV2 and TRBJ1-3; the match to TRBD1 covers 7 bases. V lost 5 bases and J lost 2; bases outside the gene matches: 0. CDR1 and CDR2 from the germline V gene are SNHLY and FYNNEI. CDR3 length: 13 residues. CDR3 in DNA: TGTGCCAGCAGTACAGGGGCTGGAAACACCATATATTTT. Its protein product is CASSTGAGNTIYF.

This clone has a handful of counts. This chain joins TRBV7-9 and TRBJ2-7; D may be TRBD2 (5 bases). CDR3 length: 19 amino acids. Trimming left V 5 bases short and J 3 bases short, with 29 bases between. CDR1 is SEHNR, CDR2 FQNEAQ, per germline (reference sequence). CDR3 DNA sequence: TGTGCCAGCAGCCTAAAAGGAGGTGAGTTCGCCGGCTCTTACTACGAGCAGTACTTC. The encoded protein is CASSLKGGEFAGSYYEQYF.

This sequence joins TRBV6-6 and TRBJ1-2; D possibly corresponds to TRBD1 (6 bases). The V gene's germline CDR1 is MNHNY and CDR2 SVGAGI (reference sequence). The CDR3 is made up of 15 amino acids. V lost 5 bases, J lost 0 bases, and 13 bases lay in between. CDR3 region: CASSGVDRANYGYTF. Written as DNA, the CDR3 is TGTGCCAGCAGTGGAGTGGACAGAGCTAACTATGGCTACACCTTC.

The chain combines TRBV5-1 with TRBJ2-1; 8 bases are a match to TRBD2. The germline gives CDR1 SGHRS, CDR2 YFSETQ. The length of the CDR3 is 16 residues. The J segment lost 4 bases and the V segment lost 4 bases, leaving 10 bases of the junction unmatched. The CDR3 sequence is CASSPWGASGYNEQFF. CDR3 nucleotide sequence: TGCGCCAGCAGCCCGTGGGGGGCTAGCGGGTACAATGAGCAGTTCTTC. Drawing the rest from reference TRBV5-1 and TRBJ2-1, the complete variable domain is KAGVTQTPRYLIKTRGQQVTLSCSPISGHRSVSWYQQTPGQGLQFLFEYFSETQRNKGNFPGRFSGRQFSNSRSEMNVSTLELGDSALYLCASSPWGASGYNEQFFGPGTRLTVL.

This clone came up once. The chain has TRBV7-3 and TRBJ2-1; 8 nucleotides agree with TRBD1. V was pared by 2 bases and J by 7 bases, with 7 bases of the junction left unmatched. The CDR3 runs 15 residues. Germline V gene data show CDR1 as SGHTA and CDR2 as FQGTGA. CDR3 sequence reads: CASSLQGASENEQFF. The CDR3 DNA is TGTGCCAGCAGCTTACAGGGGGCCTCGGAGAATGAGCAGTTCTTC.

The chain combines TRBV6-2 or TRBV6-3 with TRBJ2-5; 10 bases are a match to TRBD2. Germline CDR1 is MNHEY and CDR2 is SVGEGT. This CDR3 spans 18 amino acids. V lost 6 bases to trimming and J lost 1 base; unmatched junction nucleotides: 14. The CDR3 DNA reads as TGTGCCAGCAGCCCCACTCGGCTAGCGGGGGCACGCCAAGAGACCCAGTACTTC. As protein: CASSPTRLAGARQETQYF.

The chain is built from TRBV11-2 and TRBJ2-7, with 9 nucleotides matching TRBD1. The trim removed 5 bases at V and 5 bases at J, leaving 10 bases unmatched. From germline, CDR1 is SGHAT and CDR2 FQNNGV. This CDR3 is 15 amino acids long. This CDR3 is CASSAYRDRADEQYF. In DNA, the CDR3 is TGTGCCAGCAGCGCGTACCGGGACAGGGCTGACGAGCAGTACTTC.

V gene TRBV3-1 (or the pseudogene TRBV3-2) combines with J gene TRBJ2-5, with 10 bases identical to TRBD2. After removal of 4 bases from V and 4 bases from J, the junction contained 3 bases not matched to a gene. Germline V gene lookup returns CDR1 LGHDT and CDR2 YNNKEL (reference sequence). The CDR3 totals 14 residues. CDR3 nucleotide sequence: TGTGCCAGCAGCCTTCAGCGGGGGGGAGAGACCCAGTACTTC. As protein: CASSLQRGGETQYF.

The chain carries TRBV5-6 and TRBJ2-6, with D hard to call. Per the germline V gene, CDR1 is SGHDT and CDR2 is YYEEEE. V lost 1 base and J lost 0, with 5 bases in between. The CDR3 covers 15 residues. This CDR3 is CASSLYGSGANVLTF. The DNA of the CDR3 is TGTGCCAGCAGCTTGTACGGCTCTGGGGCCAACGTCCTGACTTTC.